A single sample gave rise to the 12 T cell receptor beta chains below, sequenced in a study of T cells after posttransplantation cyclophosphamide. A marrow graft followed busulfan-fludarabine conditioning, with cyclophosphamide on days +3 and +4. TCRdb's table, derived via immunoSEQ multiplex PCR, lists solely in-frame clones and lacks some. The repertoire holds about 42,000 clones, with about nine tenths as singletons. Sequencing was performed on PBMCs, taken around 58 days after allogeneic stem cell transplant with posttransplant cyclophosphamide. The receptor source for this set is a male patient aged 55 to 69 who received an allogeneic stem cell transplant from a related donor and was CMV-positive. Some T cells may originate from the graft donor.

The chain recombines TRBV28 with TRBJ1-3; 7 nucleotides align to TRBD1. CDR1 is MDHEN and CDR2 is SYDVKM in the germline V gene. V lost 2 bases, J lost 7 bases, and 8 bases stayed unmatched. CDR3 size: 15 residues. CDR3 residues: CASSLVQGRANTIYF. For the CDR3, the DNA is TGTGCCAGCAGTTTAGTACAGGGGCGGGCGAACACCATATATTTT.

V usage is TRBV7-9 and J usage is TRBJ2-2; TRBD1 agrees at 9 bases. V shed 5 bases and J 6 bases; nucleotides not matched to a gene: 10. Germline CDR1 and CDR2: SEHNR and FQNEAQ (reference sequence). The CDR3 length is 16 residues. The CDR3 nucleotides read TGTGCCAGCAGCCTAATCGGGACAGGGTTGTCCGGGGAGCTGTTTTTT. The encoded protein is CASSLIGTGLSGELFF.

The CDR3: CASKGDTHSYEQYF. DNA of the CDR3: TGTGCCAGCAAAGGGGACACCCACTCCTACGAGCAGTACTTC. V and J are TRBV5-5 and TRBJ2-7; tentatively, D is TRBD1 (6 bases). V lost 6 bases, J lost 0 bases, and 13 bases lay in between. The germline CDR1 and CDR2 sequences are SGHKS and YYEKEE (reference sequence). The CDR3 is 14 residues long.

The chain couples TRBV4-2 to TRBJ1-5; D not resolved. The CDR3 is 16 residues long. CDR1 is LGHNA and CDR2 is YNFKEQ in the germline V gene. The V gene lost 0 bases and the J gene lost 7 bases, with 16 bases spanning the gap. The CDR3 protein is CASSQEGGGRRQPQHF. DNA for the CDR3: TGTGCCAGCAGCCAAGAGGGTGGAGGCCGTCGGCAGCCCCAGCATTTT.

The chain uses TRBV30 and TRBJ1-6; 11 nucleotides line up with TRBD1. Unmatched junction bases numbered 14, after V lost 0 bases and J lost 10 bases. This CDR3 has 18 residues. Germline CDR1 reads GTSNPN; CDR2 reads SVGIG (reference sequence). The CDR3 sequence is CAWSVPVGDRGGDSPLHF. The CDR3 coding sequence is TGTGCCTGGAGTGTCCCGGTCGGGGACAGGGGGGGAGACTCACCCCTCCACTTT. Combining the CDR3 with reference TRBV30 and TRBJ1-6 gives the whole variable domain SQTIHQWPATLVQPVGSPLSLECTVEGTSNPNLYWYRQAAGRGLQLLFYSVGIGQISSEVPQNLSASRPQDRQFILSSKKLLLSDSGFYLCAWSVPVGDRGGDSPLHFGNGTRLTVT.

J is TRBJ1-4 and V is TRBV6-6; 9 nucleotides agree with TRBD1. V dropped 8 bases and J dropped 3; count of bases not matched to a gene: 7. The germline V gene has CDR1 MNHNY and CDR2 SVGAGI (reference sequence). The CDR3 totals 15 residues. CDR3 in DNA: TGTGCCAGCCGCCACCGGGACAGGGCTAATGAAAAACTGTTTTTT. Translated: CASRHRDRANEKLFF.

The chain employs TRBV2 and TRBJ1-5, with D unresolved. The CDR3 is 13 amino acids. The V gene lost 8 bases and the J gene lost 4 bases, with 12 bases spanning the gap. The germline CDR1 and CDR2 sequences are SNHLY and FYNNEI. CDR3 nucleotides: TGTGCCAGCGAGTTTTCGGGGAATCAGCCCCAGCATTTT. Translating gives CASEFSGNQPQHF. The full variable domain, its missing parts supplied by reference TRBV2 and TRBJ1-5, is EPEVTQTPSHQVTQMGQEVILRCVPISNHLYFYWYRQILGQKVEFLVSFYNNEISEKSEIFDDQFSVERPDGSNFTLKIRSTKLEDSAMYFCASEFSGNQPQHFGDGTRLSIL.

The chain has TRBV5-6 and TRBJ2-5, with D tentatively TRBD2 (6 bases). V shed 1 base and J shed 0 bases, with 7 bases lying between them. The CDR3 totals 14 residues. Germline V gives CDR1 SGHDT, CDR2 YYEEEE. CDR3 sequence (DNA): TGTGCCAGCAGCTTGCGGGGGTACCAAGAGACCCAGTACTTC. Its protein is CASSLRGYQETQYF.

The chain uses TRBV19 and TRBJ1-5, with TRBD1 matching over 8 bases. The CDR3 is made up of 15 amino acids. The V and J ends lost 6 bases and 6 bases, in that order; junction bases with no gene match: 10. Per the germline V gene, CDR1 is LNHDA and CDR2 is SQIVND (reference sequence). CDR3 amino acids: CASRGQDRGAQPQHF. In nucleotides, the CDR3 is TGTGCCAGTAGGGGCCAAGACAGGGGCGCTCAGCCCCAGCATTTT.

There are a few counts of this clone. The rearrangement uses TRBV5-4 and TRBJ1-2, with 10 bases matching TRBD1. Germline V gives CDR1 SGHNT, CDR2 YYREEE (reference sequence). The CDR3 is made up of 13 amino acids. Trimming cost V 4 bases and J 13 bases; bases outside gene matches: 10. This chain's CDR3 is CASSLTGTGAFTF. CDR3 nucleotides: TGTGCCAGCAGCCTAACCGGGACAGGGGCGTTCACCTTC.

This clone has just one count. The chain recombines TRBV9 with TRBJ1-4; D is ambiguous. The CDR3 has 16 residues. With 1 base removed from V and 5 bases from J, the gap between germline ends came to 15 bases. Germline CDR1 SGDLS, CDR2 YYNGEE. CDR3 bases: TGTGCCAGCAGCGTAAAGGGAGCAACCTTGAATGAAAAACTGTTTTTT. Translating it yields CASSVKGATLNEKLFF.

The rearrangement links TRBV5-4 to TRBJ1-2; 7 bases are shared with TRBD1. V gave up 5 bases and J gave up 4 bases; unmatched junction bases: 11. The germline gives CDR1 SGHNT, CDR2 YYREEE (reference sequence). This CDR3 has 15 residues. The CDR3 reads CASSMGQSRSYGYTF. DNA for the CDR3: TGTGCCAGCAGTATGGGACAGTCTCGATCCTATGGCTACACCTTC.